This T cell receptor beta chain is from a study of cytomegalovirus exposure and HLA in healthy donors. In the PCR, 60 Vbeta and 13 Jbeta primers were used. The method was immunoSEQ multiplex PCR; TCRdb's version includes in-frame clones alone and lacks a portion of them. The sample lists 150,000 to 200,000 clones, around 83% occurring once. Concerning this clone: Antigen unknown.

The CDR3 totals 14 residues. Trimming removed 5 bases from V and 13 bases from J; junction bases left unmatched: 9. From germline, CDR1 is MDHEN and CDR2 SYDVKM. Study-level results: A missense DCLRE1C variant was associated with V- and J-gene trimming of TCR beta chains in a later analysis, and an independent cohort replicated the association. In a later analysis, a genetic analysis reported fewer productive-TCR N-insertions in an Asian-associated ancestry cluster than the cohort average.

The chain recombines TRBV28 with TRBJ2-1; 12 bases map to TRBD2. This clonotype was sampled from a man between 45 and 60 years old in good health and CMV-seropositive. Sequencing was performed on PBMCs. The CDR3 nucleotides are TGTGCCAGCAGTACACGACTAGCGGGGGTCGCTCAGTTCTTC. It encodes CASSTRLAGVAQFF.